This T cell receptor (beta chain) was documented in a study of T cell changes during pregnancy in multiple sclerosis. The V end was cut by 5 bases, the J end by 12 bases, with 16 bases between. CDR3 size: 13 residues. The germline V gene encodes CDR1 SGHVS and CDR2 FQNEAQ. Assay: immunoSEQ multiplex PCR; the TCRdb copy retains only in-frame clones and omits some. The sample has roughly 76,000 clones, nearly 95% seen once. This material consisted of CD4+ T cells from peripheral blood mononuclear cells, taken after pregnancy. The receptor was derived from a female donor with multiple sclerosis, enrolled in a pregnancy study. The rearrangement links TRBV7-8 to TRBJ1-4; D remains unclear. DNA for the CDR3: TGTGCCAGCAGCCCGAGGGCGCAGGACCAACTGTTTTTT. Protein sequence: CASSPRAQDQLFF.